This record covers a single T cell receptor (beta chain). The sample is drawn from a study of blood T cell repertoires in COVID-19. Participant-given clinical history determined each cohort assignment. Here immunoSEQ multiplex PCR was the method, and the copy in TCRdb shows in-frame clones only, minus some. The sample has approximately 210,000 clones, around 82% seen once. The TCR was taken from a woman between 45 and 60 years old with acute COVID-19. The source material was PBMCs or T cells enriched from blood (not recorded which).

The CDR3 is CASSLPTGDYGYTF. The DNA for the CDR3 is TGTGCCAGCAGTCTCCCGACAGGGGACTATGGCTACACCTTC. The chain uses TRBV12-1 and TRBJ1-2; TRBD1 is taken as the D call from the table, unchecked against the DNA. TRBV12-1 is marked as a pseudogene. The CDR3 spans 14 residues.